A single sample is the source of the 14 T cell receptor beta chains below, sequenced in a study of blood T cell repertoires in COVID-19. This table comes from immunoSEQ multiplex PCR, and its TCRdb copy is limited to in-frame clones, with some not included. The data contain 30,000 to 40,000 clones, roughly 78% of them singletons. Sequencing input: peripheral blood. The receptors were gathered from a man older than 75 with active or convalescent COVID-19.

The chain links TRBV11-3 to TRBJ1-1; a possible D gene is TRBD1 (6 bases). CDR1 SGHNT and CDR2 YENEEA come from the germline V gene. V was cut by 5 bases and J by 0 bases, with 16 bases left in between. There are 16 residues in the CDR3. CDR3 bases: TGTGCCAGCAGCGACAGGCGGGGGTCCATGAACACTGAAGCTTTCTTT. This codes for CASSDRRGSMNTEAFF.

The V and J genes are TRBV11-2 and TRBJ2-3; perhaps TRBD2 as D (6 bases). This CDR3 contains 14 residues. The ends were cut back, 8 bases at V and 0 bases at J, with 12 bases in the middle. Germline values: CDR1 SGHAT, CDR2 FQNNGV. Written as DNA, the CDR3 is TGTGCCAGCCGTACTAGCACTAGCACAGATACGCAGTATTTT. Its protein product is CASRTSTSTDTQYF.

This chain connects TRBV24-1 to TRBJ2-3, with 10 bases aligning to TRBD2. The CDR3 runs to 16 residues. Germline trimming cut 3 bases from V and 1 base from J; bases unmatched to any gene: 3. Germline assignment: CDR1 KGHDR and CDR2 SFDVKD. CDR3 nucleotide sequence: TGTGCCACCAGTGATGACCTAGCGGGGGGCACAGATACGCAGTATTTT. This translates into CATSDDLAGGTDTQYF.

This chain joins TRBV11-3 and TRBJ2-2; maybe TRBD2 (6 bases). Germline assignment: CDR1 SGHNT and CDR2 YENEEA. CDR3 length equals 18 residues. Trimming cost V 2 bases and J 0 bases, with 16 bases left between them. CDR3 nucleotides: TGTGCCAGCAGCTTAACTTCTAGCGCCTCAGCGAACACCGGGGAGCTGTTTTTT. The encoded protein is CASSLTSSASANTGELFF.

The CDR3 here is CASRSYIGPIGYTF. The CDR3, as DNA: TGTGCCAGCAGAAGCTATATTGGTCCGATTGGCTACACCTTC. The chain has TRBV28 and TRBJ1-2; D not certain. V shed 6 bases and J shed 7 bases, with 18 bases lying between them. The germline V gene encodes CDR1 MDHEN and CDR2 SYDVKM. CDR3 size: 14 residues.

This chain uses TRBV9 with TRBJ1-2; TRBD1 aligns across 8 bases. Germline V lookup: CDR1 SGDLS, CDR2 YYNGEE. V was clipped by 3 bases and J by 3 bases; unmatched bases: 10. The CDR3 extends over 16 amino acids. Here the CDR3 reads CASSAQSTGVHYGYTF. The CDR3 coding sequence is TGTGCCAGCAGCGCCCAGTCGACAGGGGTTCACTATGGCTACACCTTC.

The rearrangement uses TRBV9 and TRBJ2-3; TRBD2 is a possible D gene (5 bases). CDR3 size: 15 residues. V lost 3 bases to trimming and J lost 2 bases, with 13 bases between them. CDR1 and CDR2 from the germline V gene are SGDLS and YYNGEE. The CDR3 loop reads CASSAGLLSTDTQYF. The DNA of the CDR3 is TGTGCCAGCAGCGCCGGACTTCTATCCACAGATACGCAGTATTTT. Looking up the rest from reference TRBV9 and TRBJ2-3 gives the full variable domain: DSGVTQTPKHLITATGQRVTLRCSPRSGDLSVYWYQQSLDQGLQFLIQYYNGEERAKGNILERFSAQQFPDLHSELNLSSLELGDSALYFCASSAGLLSTDTQYFGPGTRLTVL.

J is TRBJ2-2 and V is TRBV5-1, with 7 nucleotides matching TRBD1. The ends lost 2 bases at V and 6 bases at J; junction bases unmatched: 1. CDR3 size: 13 residues. Germline loops: CDR1 SGHRS, CDR2 YFSETQ. The CDR3 spells CASSLDRAGELFF. The DNA of the CDR3 is TGCGCCAGCAGCTTAGACAGGGCCGGGGAGCTGTTTTTT.

This sequence joins TRBV6-5 and TRBJ2-3; 14 nucleotides match TRBD2. The CDR3 consists of 16 residues. J gave up 9 bases and V 2 bases, and 7 bases lay outside the gene matches. The germline CDR1 and CDR2 sequences are MNHEY and SVGAGI. As DNA, the CDR3 is TGTGCCAGCAGTTACGGGACTAGCGGGAGTTCCGGAACGCAGTATTTT. Its protein is CASSYGTSGSSGTQYF.

The CDR3 nucleotides are TGTGCCAGCAGCCAATTCCCGGGAAGCAATCAGCCCCAGCATTTT. Amino acids: CASSQFPGSNQPQHF. This rearrangement joins TRBV16 to TRBJ1-5; D not certain. Germline values: CDR1 KGHSY, CDR2 FQNENV. The CDR3 sequence is 15 residues long. Trimming pared 1 base from V and 1 base from J, leaving 8 bases between.

The table lists this clone with a few counts. V and J are TRBV6-5 and TRBJ1-6, with TRBD1 matching over 7 bases. This CDR3 is built from 14 residues. V trimming: 6 bases; J trimming: 7 bases; junction bases outside the gene matches: 6. Germline V gene lookup returns CDR1 MNHEY and CDR2 SVGAGI. The CDR3 loop is CASSAGTANSPLHF. The CDR3 DNA is TGTGCCAGCAGCGCCGGGACAGCGAATTCACCCCTCCACTTT.

The J gene is TRBJ1-1, the V gene TRBV20-1, with TRBD1 identical over 7 bases. Trimming removed 3 bases from V and 5 bases from J; junction bases left unmatched: 6. Germline lookup yields CDR1 DFQATT and CDR2 SNEGSKA (reference sequence). CDR3 length: 13 amino acids. The CDR3 DNA sequence: TGCAGTGCTAGTGGGACAGATCGAACTGAAGCTTTCTTT. It encodes CSASGTDRTEAFF.

Points on this clone: The same CDR3 is also encoded by other DNA sequences in this sample. V gene TRBV28 combines with J gene TRBJ2-7; 7 nucleotides align to TRBD2. Germline trimming cut 8 bases from V and 1 base from J; bases unmatched to any gene: 5. The V gene's germline CDR1 is MDHEN and CDR2 SYDVKM. The CDR3 has 13 amino acids. As DNA, the CDR3 is TGTGCCAGCCGCAGGACTAGTTCCTACGAGCAGTACTTC. It is translated as CASRRTSSYEQYF.

As regards this clone: A read error may produce the germline difference seen at one junction end. The chain joins TRBV19 to TRBJ2-3; D may be TRBD2 (8 bases). Germline CDR1 reads LNHDA; CDR2 reads SQIVND (reference sequence). The CDR3 is 14 amino acids. The CDR3: CASSFTGGTDMQYF. The CDR3 DNA follows: TGTGCCAGTAGTTTTACGGGAGGGACAGATATGCAGTATTTT. The full variable domain, its missing parts supplied by reference TRBV19 and TRBJ2-3, is DGGITQSPKYLFRKEGQNVTLSCEQNLNHDAMYWYRQDPGQGLRLIYYSQIVNDFQKGDIAEGYSVSREKKESFPLTVTSAQKNPTAFYLCASSFTGGTDMQYFGPGTRLTVL.